This T cell receptor (beta chain) was sequenced for a study of T cell repertoires in cytomegalovirus infection. About the study: From public TCR beta signatures came an indication of both CMV infection and matching HLA type. Broader study findings: Summed frequency of shared TCR beta families picked out CMV carriers who also had the relevant HLA.

TCRdb passed the reads through MiXCR, listing each CDR3 protein once. Seen here are about 890,000 distinct CDR3 sequences, less than 40% observed once, and the top ten hold about 14%. Note on this clonotype: Its antigen is undetermined.

Germline V gives CDR1 LGHNA, CDR2 YSLEER. This CDR3 has 15 amino acids. With 1 base removed from V and 3 bases from J, the gap between germline ends came to 10 bases. The receptor comes from a human donor in good health (CMV status not recorded). Some clones in this sample may be carry-over from other donors' samples. The chain combines TRBV4-3 with TRBJ1-5, with a weak D call TRBD1 (5 bases). Specimen: cultured CD8+ T cells from PBMCs, collected from culture after CMV antigen stimulation. In DNA form, the CDR3 reads TGCGCCAGCAGCCAAGGAAGACAGCACAATCAGCCCCAGCATTTT. Amino acids: CASSQGRQHNQPQHF.